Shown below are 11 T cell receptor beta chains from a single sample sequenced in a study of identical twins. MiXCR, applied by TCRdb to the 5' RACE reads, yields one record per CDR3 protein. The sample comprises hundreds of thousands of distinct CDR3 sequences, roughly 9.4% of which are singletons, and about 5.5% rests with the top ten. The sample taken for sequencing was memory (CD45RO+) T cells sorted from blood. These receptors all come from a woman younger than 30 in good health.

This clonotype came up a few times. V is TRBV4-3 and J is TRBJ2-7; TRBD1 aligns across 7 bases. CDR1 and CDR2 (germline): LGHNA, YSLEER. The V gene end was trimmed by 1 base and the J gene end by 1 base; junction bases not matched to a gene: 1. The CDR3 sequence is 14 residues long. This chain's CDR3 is CASSQVTGSYEQYF. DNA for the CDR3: TGCGCCAGCAGCCAAGTGACAGGGTCCTACGAGCAGTACTTC.

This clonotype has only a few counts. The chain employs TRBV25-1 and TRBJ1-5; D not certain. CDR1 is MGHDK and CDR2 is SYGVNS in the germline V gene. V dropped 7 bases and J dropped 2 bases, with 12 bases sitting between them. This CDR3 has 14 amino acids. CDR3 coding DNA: TGTGCCAGCATCCGCGGGCACGGCAATCAGCCCCAGCATTTT. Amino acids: CASIRGHGNQPQHF.

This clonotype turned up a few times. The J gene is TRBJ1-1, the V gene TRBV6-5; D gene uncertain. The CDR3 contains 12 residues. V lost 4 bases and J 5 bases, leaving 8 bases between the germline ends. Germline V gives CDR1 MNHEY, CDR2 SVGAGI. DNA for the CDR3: TGTGCCAGCAGTTCCTCATGGACTGAAGCTTTCTTT. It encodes CASSSSWTEAFF.

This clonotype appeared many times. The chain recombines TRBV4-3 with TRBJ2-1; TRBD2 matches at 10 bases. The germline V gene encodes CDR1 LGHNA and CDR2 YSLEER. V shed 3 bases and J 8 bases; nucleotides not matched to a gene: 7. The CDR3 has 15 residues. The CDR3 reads CASSQAGTSVYEQFF. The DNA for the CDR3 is TGCGCCAGCAGCCAGGCCGGGACTAGCGTCTATGAGCAGTTCTTC.

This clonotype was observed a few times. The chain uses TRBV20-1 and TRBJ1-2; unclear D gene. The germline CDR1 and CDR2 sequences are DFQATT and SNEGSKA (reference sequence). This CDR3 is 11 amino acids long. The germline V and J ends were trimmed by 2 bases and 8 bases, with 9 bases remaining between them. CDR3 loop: CSARPLGGYTF. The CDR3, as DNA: TGCAGTGCTAGACCCCTGGGCGGCTACACCTTC.

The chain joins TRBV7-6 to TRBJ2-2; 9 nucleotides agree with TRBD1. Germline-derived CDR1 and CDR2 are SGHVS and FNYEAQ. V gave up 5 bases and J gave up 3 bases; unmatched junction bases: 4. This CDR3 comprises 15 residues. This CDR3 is CASSLWTGDTGELFF. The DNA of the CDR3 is TGTGCCAGCAGCCTCTGGACAGGGGACACCGGGGAGCTGTTTTTT. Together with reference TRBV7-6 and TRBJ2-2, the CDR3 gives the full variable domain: GAGVSQSPRYKVTKRGQDVALRCDPISGHVSLYWYRQALGQGPEFLTYFNYEAQQDKSGLPNDRFSAERPEGSISTLTIQRTEQRDSAMYRCASSLWTGDTGELFFGEGSRLTVL.

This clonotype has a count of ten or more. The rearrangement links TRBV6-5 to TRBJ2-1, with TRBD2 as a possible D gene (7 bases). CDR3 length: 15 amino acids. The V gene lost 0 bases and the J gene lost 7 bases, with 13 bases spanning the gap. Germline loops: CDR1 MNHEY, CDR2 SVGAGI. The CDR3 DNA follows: TGTGCCAGCAGTTACTCGTTGGGGAGGGGGAATGAGCAGTTCTTC. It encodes CASSYSLGRGNEQFF.

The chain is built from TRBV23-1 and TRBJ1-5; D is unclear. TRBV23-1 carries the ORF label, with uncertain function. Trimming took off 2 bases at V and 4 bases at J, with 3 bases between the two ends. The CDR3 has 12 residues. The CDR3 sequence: CASSQRNQPQHF. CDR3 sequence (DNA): TGCGCCAGCAGTCAAAGGAATCAGCCCCAGCATTTT.

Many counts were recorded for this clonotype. CDR3 in amino acids: CASSLIWDSFNNEQFF. The CDR3, as DNA: TGTGCCAGCAGCTTAATATGGGACTCTTTTAACAATGAGCAGTTCTTC. The chain uses TRBV7-9 and TRBJ2-1; the D gene is possibly TRBD2 (6 bases). The ends were cut back, 2 bases at V and 5 bases at J, with 16 bases in the middle. Germline V gives CDR1 SEHNR, CDR2 FQNEAQ (reference sequence). The CDR3 loop spans 16 amino acids.

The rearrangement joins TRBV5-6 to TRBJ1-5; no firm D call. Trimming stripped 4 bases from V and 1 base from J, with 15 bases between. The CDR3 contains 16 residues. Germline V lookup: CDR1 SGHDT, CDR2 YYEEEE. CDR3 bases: TGTGCCAGCAGCCTCCTTGGGCGTTCGAGCAATCAGCCCCAGCATTTT. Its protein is CASSLLGRSSNQPQHF.

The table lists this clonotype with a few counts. CDR3 coding DNA: TGCGCCAGCAGTTCCGGGACAGTCCAAGAGACCCAGTACTTC. Amino acid sequence: CASSSGTVQETQYF. The chain is built from TRBV5-1 and TRBJ2-5; 7 nucleotides align to TRBD1. V lost 5 bases, J lost 1 base, and 5 bases stayed unmatched. The germline V gene encodes CDR1 SGHRS and CDR2 YFSETQ. The CDR3 loop spans 14 amino acids.